The rows below give T cell receptor beta chains drawn from one sample of a study of shared clonotypes between healthy human individuals. The data were produced by immunoSEQ multiplex PCR, yet TCRdb's version contains in-frame clones alone and is incomplete. The sample consists of 2 million to 3 million clones, roughly 93% of them appearing once. The material sequenced was naive CD4+ T cells from PBMCs. Receptors originate from a man in his late teens or twenties in good health. Some clones in this sample may be carry-over from other donors' samples. CDR3s include the opening cysteine and the closing phenylalanine or tryptophan. The order of the fields is D gene, V gene, CDR3 length, J gene, clone size, CDR3 DNA, CDR3 protein. The D gene is left open where the match is weak. Not every row has a clone size; where given, it reads once, few, many or a size class.

-	TRBV2	14	TRBJ1-1	-	TGTGCCAGCAGTCCACGCCAAGTCTACACTGAAGCTTTCTTT	CASSPRQVYTEAFF
TRBD1	TRBV6-1	15	TRBJ1-5	-	TGTGCCAGCAGTGAAGATGGGCAGGGGGTCCAGCCCCAGCATTTT	CASSEDGQGVQPQHF
TRBD2	TRBV10-1	15	TRBJ2-1	-	TGCGCCAGCAGTGAGTCTAGCGGGGTCTACAATGAGCAGTTCTTC	CASSESSGVYNEQFF
TRBD2	TRBV9	14	TRBJ2-7	-	TGTGCCAGCAGCCCTCCTAGCGGGAGCTACGAGCAGTACTTC	CASSPPSGSYEQYF
-	TRBV9	16	TRBJ2-6	-	TGTGCCAGCAGCGTAGATAGGAACTCTGGGGCCAACGTCCTGACTTTC	CASSVDRNSGANVLTF
-	TRBV5-1	13	TRBJ1-2	-	TGCGCCAGCAGCCCCGGTGGAGAGGATGGCTACACCTTC	CASSPGGEDGYTF
-	TRBV6-1	12	TRBJ2-7	-	TGTGCCAGCAGTAGACAGCTCTACGAGCAGTACTTC	CASSRQLYEQYF
-	TRBV28	13	TRBJ2-7	-	TGTGCCAGCAGTTTATCCCTAACCTACGAGCAGTACTTC	CASSLSLTYEQYF
-	TRBV5-6	15	TRBJ1-5	-	TGTGCCAGCAGCTTGGGAAGTTATAGCAATCAGCCCCAGCATTTT	CASSLGSYSNQPQHF
TRBD2	TRBV29-1	18	TRBJ2-5	-	TGCAGCGCCCCTGGGGGTGTTGCGGGAGGGCCCGGAGGAGAGACCCAGTACTTC	CSAPGGVAGGPGGETQYF
TRBD2	TRBV20-1	11	TRBJ2-7	-	TGCAGTGCCGCATTGGCGGGAGTTGATTACTTC	CSAALAGVDYF
-	TRBV28	15	TRBJ2-6	-	TGTGCCAGCAGTACTAACCCCTCTGGGGCCAACGTCCTGACTTTC	CASSTNPSGANVLTF
TRBD1	TRBV6-1	15	TRBJ2-7	-	TGTGCCAGCAGTGTAGGGACAGGGAGCTCCTACGAGCAGTACTTC	CASSVGTGSSYEQYF
TRBD2	TRBV27	15	TRBJ2-2	-	TGTGCCAGCAGTCCTCGGACTAGCGGGTCCGGGGAGCTGTTTTTT	CASSPRTSGSGELFF
-	TRBV13	14	TRBJ2-7	-	TGTGCCAGCAGGTTCGGCGGGACTCCCTACGAGCAGTACTTC	CASRFGGTPYEQYF
TRBD2	TRBV2	17	TRBJ2-1	-	TGTGCCAGCAGTGAAGGGACTAGCGGGAGGGTTAAGGTTGAGCAGTTCTTC	CASSEGTSGRVKVEQFF
-	TRBV7-2	13	TRBJ1-5	-	TGTGCCAGCAGCTTGGGTCGCAATCAGCCCCAGCATTTT	CASSLGRNQPQHF
TRBD2	TRBV5-1	15	TRBJ2-3	-	TGCGCCAGCAGACCGACCGGGGGGAGCACAGATACGCAGTATTTT	CASRPTGGSTDTQYF
TRBD1	TRBV7-2	14	TRBJ1-4	-	TGTGCCAGCAGCTTAGAGACAGGGAATGAAAAACTGTTTTTT	CASSLETGNEKLFF
-	TRBV5-1	15	TRBJ2-1	-	TGCGCCAGCACTTTAGCGCGCACCTCCTACAATGAGCAGTTCTTC	CASTLARTSYNEQFF
-	TRBV10-3	16	TRBJ1-1	once	TGTGCCATCTTCAATACCAAAGGGACGGGATACACTGAAGCTTTCTTT	CAIFNTKGTGYTEAFF
-	TRBV15	13	TRBJ1-2	once	TGTGCCACCAGCAGTACGGGACTGCAGGGCTACACCTTC	CATSSTGLQGYTF
-	TRBV23-1	13	TRBJ2-7	-	TGCGCTCTAAGCCCGGGGAGGTTCGACGAGCAGTACTTC	CALSPGRFDEQYF
TRBD1	TRBV6-1	11	TRBJ2-5	-	TGTGCCAGCGGACAGGGGGAGACCCAGTACTTC	CASGQGETQYF
TRBD2	TRBV5-1	20	TRBJ2-3	-	TGCGCCAGCAGCTTGGAGGGGGGACTAGCGGGAGGGCCCCGCACAGATACGCAGTATTTT	CASSLEGGLAGGPRTDTQYF
-	TRBV2	14	TRBJ2-2	-	TGTGCCAGCAGTCCCAGACAGCACACCGGGGAGCTGTTTTTT	CASSPRQHTGELFF
-	TRBV4-1	15	TRBJ1-2	-	TGCGCCAGCAGCGGATTGAGAGGGCATAACTATGGCTACACCTTC	CASSGLRGHNYGYTF
-	TRBV9	16	TRBJ2-1	-	TGTGCCAGCAGCGTAGTGGGAGACAGCTCCTACAATGAGCAGTTCTTC	CASSVVGDSSYNEQFF
TRBD1	TRBV10-3	14	TRBJ2-7	-	TGTGCCACCTCCTGGGACAGGAGCTCCTACGAGCAGTACTTC	CATSWDRSSYEQYF
TRBD1	TRBV19	16	TRBJ1-5	-	TGTGCCAGTACTGGACAGGGGGCCTTTAGCAATCAGCCCCAGCATTTT	CASTGQGAFSNQPQHF
-	TRBV28	14	TRBJ2-7	once	TGTGCCAGCAGCCTCCTAGGGACTCGCTACGAGCAGTACTTC	CASSLLGTRYEQYF
TRBD1	TRBV28	14	TRBJ1-5	-	TGTGCCAGCAGTTCTCCGGGACAGGGTACGCCCCAGCATTTT	CASSSPGQGTPQHF
-	TRBV5-6	14	TRBJ1-5	-	TGTGCCAGCAGCTTGAGGCCGGACAATCAGCCCCAGCATTTT	CASSLRPDNQPQHF
TRBD2	TRBV10-3	18	TRBJ2-5	-	TGTGCCATCAGTGAGACCGGACTAGCGGTACCACCAAGAGGGACCCAGTACTTC	CAISETGLAVPPRGTQYF
-	TRBV7-2	13	TRBJ2-5	-	TGTGCCAGCAGCTTAGGGGCGGGAGAGACCCAGTACTTC	CASSLGAGETQYF
-	TRBV5-1	15	TRBJ1-1	-	TGCGCCAGCAGCTTTGGGGACGAGGATCTCACTGAAGCTTTCTTT	CASSFGDEDLTEAFF
TRBD2	TRBV28	14	TRBJ2-7	-	TGTGCCAGCGGCGGGGGGGCAAACTCCTACGAGCAGTACTTC	CASGGGANSYEQYF
-	TRBV5-1	15	TRBJ2-3	-	TGCGCCAGCAGCTTGTTGGCAACTAGCACAGATACGCAGTATTTT	CASSLLATSTDTQYF
-	TRBV11-3	12	TRBJ2-2	-	TGTGCCAGCAGCTCCCTCGGCGGGGAGCTGTTTTTT	CASSSLGGELFF
-	TRBV4-2	13	TRBJ1-1	-	TGTGCCAGCAGCCAAGCGCCGAACACTGAAGCTTTCTTT	CASSQAPNTEAFF
TRBD1	TRBV29-1	14	TRBJ1-1	few	TGCAGCGTGGACAGGGGATACAGAAACACTGAAGCTTTCTTT	CSVDRGYRNTEAFF
TRBD2	TRBV7-6	18	TRBJ2-1	-	TGTGCCAGCAGCTTCCTCTTTTTGGGGCTAGCGGTCTTCAATGAGCAGTTCTTC	CASSFLFLGLAVFNEQFF
TRBD1	TRBV18	15	TRBJ2-1	-	TGTGCCAGCTCACCGCCGACAGGGAGCTACAATGAGCAGTTCTTC	CASSPPTGSYNEQFF
-	TRBV19	12	TRBJ2-7	-	TGTGCCAGTAGTATAGGCAGGGGCGAGCAGTACTTC	CASSIGRGEQYF
TRBD2	TRBV6-1	15	TRBJ2-7	-	TGTGCCAGCAGTGAATCCCTAGCGGGGAGGAAAGAGCAGTACTTC	CASSESLAGRKEQYF
-	TRBV11-2	13	TRBJ2-2	-	TGTGCCGCCGGGCGTGAAGGTACCGGGGAGCTGTTTTTT	CAAGREGTGELFF